This T cell receptor (beta chain) was found in a study of blood T cell repertoires in COVID-19. Study information: Acute-phase and convalescent COVID-19 samples originated in the United States, Italy and Spain. Nucleic acid was either cDNA or gDNA, and it came from T cells, B-cell-depleted T cells, or PBMCs.

Under the authors' procedure: Amplification with reference gene primers provided the estimates of nucleated cell counts. The table came from immunoSEQ multiplex PCR; TCRdb's copy has only in-frame clones and leaves some out. V and J calls and clone size are as listed in that table; D and trimming were resolved from the DNA. In the table there are just under 350,000 clones, under 95% of which are singletons. V gave up 1 base and J gave up 6 bases; unmatched junction bases: 7. CDR3 length: 18 amino acids. Looked up from germline, CDR1 is MGHRA and CDR2 is YSYEKL. The sample consisted of peripheral blood. The chain uses TRBV4-1 and TRBJ2-2; 14 bases are a match to TRBD2. The TCR was taken from a woman under 30 who had recovered from COVID-19. The CDR3 DNA reads TGCGCCAGCAGCCAAGGGGGGACTAGCGGGAGTGTGGCCGGGGAGCTGTTTTTT. Translation: CASSQGGTSGSVAGELFF.